The entry below describes one T cell receptor beta chain. Assay: immunoSEQ multiplex PCR; the TCRdb copy retains only in-frame clones and omits some. The repertoire holds 190,000 or so clones, with about 81% as singletons. Trimming pared 5 bases from V and 6 bases from J, leaving 20 bases between. Germline lookup yields CDR1 LNHDA and CDR2 SQIVND (reference sequence). This CDR3 contains 15 residues. The data derive from a study of blood T cell repertoires in COVID-19. Study as a whole: Italy, Spain and the United States were the sources of the convalescent and acute COVID-19 samples. T cells, B-cell-depleted T cells, or PBMCs provided the cDNA or gDNA that served as material.

The Seattle patients joined while their infection was active and were tracked longitudinally afterward. The TCR was taken from a woman of 80 years or more with COVID-19, enrolled during active disease. The V gene is TRBV19, the J gene TRBJ2-7; D gene unclear. The material sequenced was peripheral blood. The CDR3 loop reads CASSFGGGSLGEQYF. The CDR3 DNA reads as TGTGCCAGTAGTTTCGGCGGCGGCAGTCTTGGCGAGCAGTACTTC.